This TCR beta chain was retrieved from a study of blood T cells in healthy people across ages (dated by TCRdb to the mid-2010s). A note on the overall study: In model experiments, template switching captured roughly one uniquely barcoded TCR beta cDNA molecule for every two T cells. Two additional independent replicas of 1 million unique cDNA reads from the same blood draw were analyzed for two donors (one aged 18 to 29 and one aged 80 or older). Using deep sequencing normalized with unique cDNA molecular identifiers, the study measured how TCR beta repertoire diversity changes with age. Donors of different ages were randomly distributed across sequencing lanes to avoid experimental bias. The donors were split into four age groups: young (average roughly 15 years), middle-aged (roughly 39), aged (more than 60) and long-lived (under 85). General study outcomes and caveats: As age increased, observed TCR beta diversity per million T cells dropped in a roughly linear way, and a significant reduction was already evident by age 40. Estimates of total diversity from one million sequenced T cells were regarded as lower bounds and underestimates. Because profiling used bulk unsorted PBMCs, naive and antigen-experienced compartments could not be compared conclusively. The CMV infection status of donors was not known, potentially confounding age-related changes in expanded clonotypes. Compared with the aged group, the long-lived group had more naive CD4+ T cells, fewer expanded clones and increased TCR diversity, suggesting age selection. There was a strong correlation between observed TCR beta diversity and the percentage of naive T cells measured by flow cytometry.

Donors were 30 to 45 systemically healthy Caucasian individuals from Russia aged roughly 6 to 90 years. Each donor gave 9.5 to 10 milliliters of peripheral blood, drawn into EDTA-treated Vacutainer tubes. Ficoll-Paque density-gradient centrifugation was used to isolate PBMCs, with at least 6.5 million per sample. Total RNA was extracted from PBMCs with Trizol reagent, with at least 6 micrograms obtained per sample. For every donor, flow cytometry on a PBMC aliquot measured the percentage of naive CD45RAhigh/CD27high T cells. This clonotype occurred many times. No antigen is known for it. No quality values exist for individual bases; no much larger clone is one base distant. The CDR3 runs 14 amino acids, cysteine and phenylalanine included. Kept here is only the CDR3 DNA, which spans 42 bases and is read in frame from base 1. Trimming costs V 3 bases and J 4 bases, and their ends lie 13 bases apart. Per the germline V gene, SGDLS is the CDR1 and YYNGEE is the CDR2.

Libraries were built with 5' RACE. The listed sequencing device is Illumina HiSeq 2500. A second roughly 7 to 12 cycle PCR used a sample-barcoded 5' primer and a J-beta primer mix. A unique molecular identifier was introduced onto each TCR beta cDNA molecule by a template-switch 5' adaptor carrying 12 random nucleotides. Each sample yielded at least 2.5 million CDR3-containing paired-end reads. First-strand cDNA synthesis was performed from all RNA using the Mint cDNA synthesis kit, with priming by a TRBC-specific oligonucleotide. After uracil-DNA glycosylase treatment, a first 18-cycle PCR used universal primers M1SS and BC2_uni_R on all cDNA. The study's processing was this. Normalization of each sample was performed by random selection of 1 million high-quality reads, each carrying a distinct molecular identifier. Reads with shared molecular identifiers were discarded instead of being binned into consensus sequences. MiTCR, set to a Q25 quality threshold and the strictest error-elimination algorithm, was used for CDR3 identification, clonotype clustering and error correction. A nonparametric unseen species model with Euler transformation was used to estimate a lower bound on total TCR beta diversity. TCRdb handled the public reads itself, with Q25 trimming in fastp and clone calling in MiXCR, and kept productive beta chains. Rows matching on CDR3 protein sequence are summarized as one entry with the most common DNA and genes. The V and J calls here are based on TCRdb, not the publication. This sample is represented by about 640,000 distinct CDR3 sequences; around 31% of them were singletons. The top ten clones comprise approximately 14% of the sample.

The TCR sequence derives from a woman of 80 years or more in good health. The chain couples TRBV9 to TRBJ1-1; a confident D gene designation cannot be given. Material: blood. In nucleotides, the sequence is TGTGCCAGCAGCGCATGGGAACAGTCCACTGAAGCTTTCTTT. This translates into CASSAWEQSTEAFF.